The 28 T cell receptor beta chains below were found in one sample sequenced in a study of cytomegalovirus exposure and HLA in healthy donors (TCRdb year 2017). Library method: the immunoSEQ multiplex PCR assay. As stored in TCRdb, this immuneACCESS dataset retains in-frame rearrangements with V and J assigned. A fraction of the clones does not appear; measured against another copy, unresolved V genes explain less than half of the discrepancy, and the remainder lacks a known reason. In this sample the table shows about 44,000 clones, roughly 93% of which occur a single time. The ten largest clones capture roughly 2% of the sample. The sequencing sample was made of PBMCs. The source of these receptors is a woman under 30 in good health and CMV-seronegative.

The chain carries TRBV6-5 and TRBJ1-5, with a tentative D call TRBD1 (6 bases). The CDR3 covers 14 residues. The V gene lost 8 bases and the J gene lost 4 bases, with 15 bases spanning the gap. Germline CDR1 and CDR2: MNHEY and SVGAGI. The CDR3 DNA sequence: TGTGCCAGCTCTAATTCAGGGGTAAATCAGCCCCAGCATTTT. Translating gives CASSNSGVNQPQHF.

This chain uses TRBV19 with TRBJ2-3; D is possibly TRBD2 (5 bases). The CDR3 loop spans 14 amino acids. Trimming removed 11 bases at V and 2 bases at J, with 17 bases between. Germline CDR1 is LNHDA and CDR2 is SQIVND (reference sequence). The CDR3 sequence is CASQRGPITDTQYF. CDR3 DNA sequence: TGTGCCTCCCAGAGAGGGCCGATCACAGATACGCAGTATTTT.

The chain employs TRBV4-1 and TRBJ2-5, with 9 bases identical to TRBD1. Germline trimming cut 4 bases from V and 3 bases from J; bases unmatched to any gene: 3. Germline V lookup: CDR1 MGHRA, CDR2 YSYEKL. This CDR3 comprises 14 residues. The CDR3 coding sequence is TGCGCCAGCAGCCCAACAGGGGGCGAAGAGACCCAGTACTTC. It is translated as CASSPTGGEETQYF.

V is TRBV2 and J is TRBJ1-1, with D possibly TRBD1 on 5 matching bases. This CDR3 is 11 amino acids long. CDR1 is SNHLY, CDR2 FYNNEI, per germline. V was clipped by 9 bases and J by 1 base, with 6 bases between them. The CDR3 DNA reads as TGTGCCAGTCAGGGGAACACTGAAGCTTTCTTT. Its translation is CASQGNTEAFF. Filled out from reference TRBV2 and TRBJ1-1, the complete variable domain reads EPEVTQTPSHQVTQMGQEVILRCVPISNHLYFYWYRQILGQKVEFLVSFYNNEISEKSEIFDDQFSVERPDGSNFTLKIRSTKLEDSAMYFCASQGNTEAFFGQGTRLTVV.

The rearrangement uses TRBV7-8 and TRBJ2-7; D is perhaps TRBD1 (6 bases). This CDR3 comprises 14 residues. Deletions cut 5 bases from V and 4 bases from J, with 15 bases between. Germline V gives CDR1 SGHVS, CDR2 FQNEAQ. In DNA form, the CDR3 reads TGTGCCAGCAGCCACCGGACAGCCGCGTACGAGCAGTACTTC. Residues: CASSHRTAAYEQYF.

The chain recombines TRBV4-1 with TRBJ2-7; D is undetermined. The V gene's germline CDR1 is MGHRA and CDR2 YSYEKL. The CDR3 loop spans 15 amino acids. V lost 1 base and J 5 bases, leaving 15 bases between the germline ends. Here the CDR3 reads CASSQGPPAADEQYF. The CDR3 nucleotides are TGCGCCAGCAGCCAAGGCCCCCCGGCGGCGGACGAGCAGTACTTC.

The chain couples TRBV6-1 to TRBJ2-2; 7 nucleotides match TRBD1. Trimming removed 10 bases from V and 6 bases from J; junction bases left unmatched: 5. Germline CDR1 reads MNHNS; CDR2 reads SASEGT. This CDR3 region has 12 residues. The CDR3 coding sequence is TGTGCCATCCGCAGGGGGTCCGGGGAGCTGTTTTTT. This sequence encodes CAIRRGSGELFF.

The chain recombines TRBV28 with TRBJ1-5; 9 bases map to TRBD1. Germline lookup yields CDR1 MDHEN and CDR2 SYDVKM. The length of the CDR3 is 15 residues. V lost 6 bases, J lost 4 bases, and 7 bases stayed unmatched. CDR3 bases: TGTGCCAGCAGCTTGGGACAGGGTTGGAATCAGCCCCAGCATTTT. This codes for CASSLGQGWNQPQHF.

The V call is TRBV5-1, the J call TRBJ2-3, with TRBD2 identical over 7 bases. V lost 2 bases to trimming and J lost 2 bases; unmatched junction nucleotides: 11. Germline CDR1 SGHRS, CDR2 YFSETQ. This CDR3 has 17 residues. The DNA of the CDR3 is TGCGCCAGCAGCTTAGACCTTGGCGGGGGATCCACAGATACGCAGTATTTT. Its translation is CASSLDLGGGSTDTQYF.

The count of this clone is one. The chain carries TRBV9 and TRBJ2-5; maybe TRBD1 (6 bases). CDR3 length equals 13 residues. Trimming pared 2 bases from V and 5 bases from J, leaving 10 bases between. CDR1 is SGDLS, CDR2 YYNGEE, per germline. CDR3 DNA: TGTGCCAGCAGCGTCAGGGGCATGGAGACCCAGTACTTC. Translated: CASSVRGMETQYF.

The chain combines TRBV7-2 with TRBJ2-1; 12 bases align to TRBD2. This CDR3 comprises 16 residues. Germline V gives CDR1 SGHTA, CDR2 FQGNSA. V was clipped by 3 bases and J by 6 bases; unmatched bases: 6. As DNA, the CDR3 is TGTGCCAGCAGCTTGGAAGGACTAGCGGGAATCAATGAGCAGTTCTTC. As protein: CASSLEGLAGINEQFF.

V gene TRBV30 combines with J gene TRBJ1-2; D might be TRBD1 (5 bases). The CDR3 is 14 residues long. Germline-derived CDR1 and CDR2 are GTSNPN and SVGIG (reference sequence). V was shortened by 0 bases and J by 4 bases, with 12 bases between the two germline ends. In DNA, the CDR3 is TGTGCCTGGAGTGTGGACGGGAGGGGCTATGGCTACACCTTC. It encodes CAWSVDGRGYGYTF.

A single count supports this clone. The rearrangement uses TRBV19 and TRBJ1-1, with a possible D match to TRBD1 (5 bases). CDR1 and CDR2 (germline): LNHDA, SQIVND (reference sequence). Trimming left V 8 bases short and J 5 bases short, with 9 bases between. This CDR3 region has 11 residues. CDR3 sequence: CASGGATEAFF. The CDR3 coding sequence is TGTGCCAGTGGAGGGGCGACTGAAGCTTTCTTT.

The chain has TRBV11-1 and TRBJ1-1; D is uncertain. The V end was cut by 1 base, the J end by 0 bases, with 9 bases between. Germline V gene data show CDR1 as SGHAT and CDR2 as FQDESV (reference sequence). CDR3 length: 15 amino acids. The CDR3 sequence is CASSLGVRMNTEAFF. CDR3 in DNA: TGTGCCAGCAGCTTAGGCGTCAGGATGAACACTGAAGCTTTCTTT.

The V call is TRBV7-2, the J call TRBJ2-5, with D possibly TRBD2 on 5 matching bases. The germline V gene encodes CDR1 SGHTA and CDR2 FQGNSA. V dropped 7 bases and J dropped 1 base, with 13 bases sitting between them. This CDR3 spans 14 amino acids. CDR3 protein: CASKSSGGQETQYF. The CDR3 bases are TGTGCCAGCAAGTCCAGCGGAGGCCAAGAGACCCAGTACTTC.

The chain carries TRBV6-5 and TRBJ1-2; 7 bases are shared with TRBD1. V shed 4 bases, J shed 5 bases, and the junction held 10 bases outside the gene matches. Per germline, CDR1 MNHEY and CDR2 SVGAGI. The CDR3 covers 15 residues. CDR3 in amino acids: CASSSTDRAVYGYTF. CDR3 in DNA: TGTGCCAGCAGTTCTACCGACAGGGCGGTATATGGCTACACCTTC.

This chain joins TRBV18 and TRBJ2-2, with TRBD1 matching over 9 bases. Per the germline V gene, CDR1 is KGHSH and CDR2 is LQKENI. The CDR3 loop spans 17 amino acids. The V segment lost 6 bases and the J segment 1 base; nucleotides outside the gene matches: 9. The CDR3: CASSTDDRGMNTGELFF. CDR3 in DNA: TGTGCCAGCTCGACCGACGACAGGGGGATGAACACCGGGGAGCTGTTTTTT.

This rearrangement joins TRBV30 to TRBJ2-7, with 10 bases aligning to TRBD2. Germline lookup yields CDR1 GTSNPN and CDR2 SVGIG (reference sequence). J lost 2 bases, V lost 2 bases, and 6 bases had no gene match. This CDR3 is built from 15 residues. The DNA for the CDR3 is TGTGCCTGGAGTACCGGGACTAGCGTTCCCTACGAGCAGTACTTC. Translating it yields CAWSTGTSVPYEQYF.

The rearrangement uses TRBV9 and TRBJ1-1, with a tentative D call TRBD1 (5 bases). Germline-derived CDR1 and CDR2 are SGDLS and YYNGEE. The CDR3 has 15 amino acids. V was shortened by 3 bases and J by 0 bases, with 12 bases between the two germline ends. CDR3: CASSGGGAMNTEAFF. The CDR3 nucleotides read TGTGCCAGCAGCGGGGGCGGGGCGATGAACACTGAAGCTTTCTTT.

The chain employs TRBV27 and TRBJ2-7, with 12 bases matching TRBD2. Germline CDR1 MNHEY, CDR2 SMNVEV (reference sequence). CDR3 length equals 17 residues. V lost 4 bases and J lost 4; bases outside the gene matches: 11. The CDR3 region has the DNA TGTGCCAGCAGTTCTCTAGGACTAGCGGGACCAATTTACGAGCAGTACTTC. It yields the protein CASSSLGLAGPIYEQYF.

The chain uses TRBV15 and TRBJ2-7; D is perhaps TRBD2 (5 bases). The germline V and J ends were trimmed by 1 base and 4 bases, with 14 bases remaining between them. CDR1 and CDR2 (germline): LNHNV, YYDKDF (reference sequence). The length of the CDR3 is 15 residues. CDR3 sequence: CATSRADFPVYEQYF. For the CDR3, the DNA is TGTGCCACCAGCAGAGCGGACTTCCCTGTATACGAGCAGTACTTC.

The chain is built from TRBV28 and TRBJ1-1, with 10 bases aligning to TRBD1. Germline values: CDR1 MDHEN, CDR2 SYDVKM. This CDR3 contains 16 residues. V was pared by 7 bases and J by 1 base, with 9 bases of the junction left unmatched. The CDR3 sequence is CASIDRGLKGNTEAFF. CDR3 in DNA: TGTGCCAGCATAGACAGGGGGCTAAAGGGGAACACTGAAGCTTTCTTT.

CDR3 sequence (DNA): TGTGCCAGCAGCTTGGTAACAGGTAGCTCCTACAATGAGCAGTTCTTC. The encoded protein is CASSLVTGSSYNEQFF. This chain uses TRBV5-6 with TRBJ2-1, with a weak D call TRBD1 (5 bases). The V end was cut by 0 bases, the J end by 0 bases, with 10 bases between. The germline gives CDR1 SGHDT, CDR2 YYEEEE. This CDR3 has 16 residues.

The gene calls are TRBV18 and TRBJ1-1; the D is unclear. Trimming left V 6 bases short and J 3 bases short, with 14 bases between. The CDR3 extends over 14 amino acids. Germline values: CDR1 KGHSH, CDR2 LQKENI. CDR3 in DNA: TGTGCCAGCTCGGCCCGAGGCTGGGACACTGAAGCTTTCTTT. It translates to CASSARGWDTEAFF.

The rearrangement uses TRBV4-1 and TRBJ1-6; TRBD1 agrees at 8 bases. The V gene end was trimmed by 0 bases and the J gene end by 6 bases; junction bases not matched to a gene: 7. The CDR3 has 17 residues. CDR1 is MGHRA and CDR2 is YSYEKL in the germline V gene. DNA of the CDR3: TGCGCCAGCAGCCAAGATGGACAGGGCGAACCTAATTCACCCCTCCACTTT. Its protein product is CASSQDGQGEPNSPLHF.

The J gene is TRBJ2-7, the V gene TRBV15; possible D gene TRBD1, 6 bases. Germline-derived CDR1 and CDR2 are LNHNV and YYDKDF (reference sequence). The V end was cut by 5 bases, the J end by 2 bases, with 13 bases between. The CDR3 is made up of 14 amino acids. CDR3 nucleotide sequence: TGTGCCACCAGCGGGCGACAGGCCCCCTACGAGCAGTACTTC. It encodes CATSGRQAPYEQYF.

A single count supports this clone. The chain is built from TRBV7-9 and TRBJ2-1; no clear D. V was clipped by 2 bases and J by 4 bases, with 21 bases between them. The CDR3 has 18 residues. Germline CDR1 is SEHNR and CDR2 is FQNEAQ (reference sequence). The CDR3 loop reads CASSLMLGPARGYNEQFF. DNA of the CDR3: TGTGCCAGCAGCTTAATGCTCGGCCCGGCCAGAGGTTACAATGAGCAGTTCTTC.

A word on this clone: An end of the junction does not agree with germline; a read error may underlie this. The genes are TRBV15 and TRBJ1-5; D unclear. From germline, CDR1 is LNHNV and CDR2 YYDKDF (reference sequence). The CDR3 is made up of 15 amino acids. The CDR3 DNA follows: TGTGCCACCAGCAGAGATAGGCAAGTTGAGACATCGCCTTTTTTT. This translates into CATSRDRQVETSPFF.